This TCR beta chain came from a study of Ad26.COV2.S vaccination and SARS-CoV-2 variants. As for the study in general: Each vaccinee took Ad26.COV2.S intramuscularly, once or twice 56 days apart. Study-level findings and limits: An underestimation of total T cell responses may have resulted from the TCR breadth and depth analyses.

TCRdb keeps only in-frame clones here, not all; method: immunoSEQ multiplex PCR. The sample carries about 250,000 clones, 80% to 90% recorded once. Germline V CDR1 and CDR2: SGHVS, FQNEAQ. Trimming stripped 2 bases from V and 1 base from J, with 15 bases between. This CDR3 comprises 17 residues. Treatment reported: around 19 received Ad26.COV2.S at low or high dose, single or two shots; roughly 5 received placebo; per-sample allocation not given. The investigators took samples on day 63 after the first vaccine or placebo injection. The count of this clone is one. Its matching antigen is unknown. The clonotype was recovered from a person between 18 and 65 years old who received the Ad26.COV2.S COVID-19 vaccine or a placebo. The chain carries TRBV7-8 and TRBJ1-5; D uncertain. The sequenced sample was peripheral blood, obtained in a trial of Ad26.COV2.S vaccine versus placebo. The CDR3, as DNA: TGTGCCAGCAGCTTAAGCTATCCCTTGGACAGCAATCAGCCCCAGCATTTT. As protein: CASSLSYPLDSNQPQHF.